These T cell receptor beta chains were read from a single sample in a study of CD8 T cells in Susac syndrome. TCRdb itself ran the immunoSEQ multiplex PCR reads through MiXCR, one entry per CDR3 protein. The sample has more than 70,000 distinct CDR3 sequences; around 94% are singletons. What was sequenced was CD8+ T cells from PBMCs. The origin of the receptors is a human donor with Susac syndrome. Each CDR3 is given with its conserved first and last residue. D genes are given only for firm matches. For some rows the clone size is stated as once, few or many, or as a class when expanded; others skip it.

CASGQGSPYEQYF	TGTGCCAGCGGCCAGGGAAGCCCCTACGAGCAGTACTTC	TRBJ2-7	-	TRBV27	-
CASSLWDKDSPLHF	TGTGCCAGCAGTTTATGGGATAAAGATTCACCCCTCCACTTT	TRBJ1-6	-	TRBV28	-
CASGGGSGANVLTF	TGTGCCAGCGGTGGAGGCTCTGGGGCCAACGTCCTGACTTTC	TRBJ2-6	-	TRBV2	-
CASSSAGRNTEAFF	TGCGCCAGCAGCTCCGCAGGTCGAAACACTGAAGCTTTCTTT	TRBJ1-1	-	TRBV5-1	-
CASSPDRQGPPETQYF	TGTGCCAGCAGTCCCGACCGACAGGGACCCCCAGAGACCCAGTACTTC	TRBJ2-5	-	TRBV12-3/TRBV12-4	TRBD1
CASSFSPEQYF	TGTGCCAGCAGTTTCTCCCCCGAGCAGTACTTC	TRBJ2-7	-	TRBV12-3/TRBV12-4	-
CASSPHWRVNQETQYF	TGTGCCAGCAGCCCCCATTGGCGGGTGAACCAAGAGACCCAGTACTTC	TRBJ2-5	-	TRBV14	-
CASQGVPDYGYTF	TGTGCCAGCCAGGGAGTACCAGACTATGGCTACACCTTC	TRBJ1-2	-	TRBV2	-
CASSLGRNYGYTF	TGTGCCAGCAGCTTAGGCCGTAACTATGGCTACACCTTC	TRBJ1-2	-	TRBV7-9	-
CASSYPDEQFF	TGTGCCAGCAGTTATCCGGATGAGCAGTTCTTC	TRBJ2-1	-	TRBV6-2/TRBV6-3	-
CASTGGEDQPQHF	TGTGCCAGCACCGGGGGCGAGGATCAGCCCCAGCATTTT	TRBJ1-5	-	TRBV25-1	-
CASSFDLQGYEQYF	TGTGCCAGCAGCTTCGATTTACAGGGGTACGAGCAGTACTTC	TRBJ2-7	-	TRBV7-9	TRBD1
CASSPPRETQYF	TGTGCCAGCAGCCCCCCCCGGGAGACCCAGTACTTC	TRBJ2-5	-	TRBV7-9	-
CASSGGVAADEQFF	TGTGCCAGCAGCGGGGGGGTAGCGGCCGATGAGCAGTTCTTC	TRBJ2-1	-	TRBV9	-
CASSASGTPPYEQYF	TGTGCCAGCAGCGCCTCCGGGACCCCGCCCTACGAGCAGTACTTC	TRBJ2-7	-	TRBV7-9	-
CASSSGDRPTYEQYF	TGTGCCAGCAGCTCCGGGGACAGGCCCACCTACGAGCAGTACTTC	TRBJ2-7	-	TRBV9	TRBD1
CASSPDGATYEQYF	TGTGCCAGCAGTCCGGACGGGGCTACCTACGAGCAGTACTTC	TRBJ2-7	-	TRBV12-3/TRBV12-4	-
CSARGLVGSYEQYF	TGCAGTGCTAGAGGACTAGTTGGTTCCTACGAGCAGTACTTC	TRBJ2-7	once	TRBV20-1	-
CASSSPLGQGPETQYF	TGTGCCAGCAGCTCGCCCCTCGGACAGGGCCCAGAGACCCAGTACTTC	TRBJ2-5	-	TRBV7-9	TRBD1
CASSAGTGGYGYTF	TGTGCCAGCAGCGCCGGGACAGGGGGCTATGGCTACACCTTC	TRBJ1-2	-	TRBV7-9	TRBD1
CATSTSGSGQPQHF	TGTGCCACCAGCACCTCAGGGTCCGGTCAGCCCCAGCATTTT	TRBJ1-5	-	TRBV15	-
CASSSGLGGAKTQYF	TGTGCCAGCAGCTCCGGACTAGGGGGGGCGAAGACCCAGTACTTC	TRBJ2-5	-	TRBV7-2	-
CASSYSGSNQPQHF	TGTGCCAGCAGTTACTCGGGGAGCAATCAGCCCCAGCATTTT	TRBJ1-5	-	TRBV6-2/TRBV6-3	-
CASSQKGGNTEAFF	TGTGCCAGCAGCCAAAAGGGGGGGAACACTGAAGCTTTCTTT	TRBJ1-1	-	TRBV3-1	-
CASSLSRKAHEQYF	TGTGCCAGCAGTTTATCCCGGAAAGCCCACGAGCAGTACTTC	TRBJ2-7	-	TRBV12-3/TRBV12-4	-
CASSSSFLTDTQYF	TGTGCCAGCAGCTCTAGCTTCCTCACAGATACGCAGTATTTT	TRBJ2-3	-	TRBV7-9	-
CASSIGGFGEQYF	TGTGCCAGCAGCATCGGGGGGTTTGGCGAGCAGTACTTC	TRBJ2-7	-	TRBV9	TRBD2
CASSSLAGGSYEQYF	TGTGCCAGCAGTTCGTTAGCGGGGGGCTCCTACGAGCAGTACTTC	TRBJ2-7	-	TRBV27	TRBD2
CASSSRVGTGELFF	TGTGCCAGCAGCTCCAGGGTGGGCACCGGGGAGCTGTTTTTT	TRBJ2-2	-	TRBV7-2	-
CASSPGRGNQPQHF	TGTGCCAGCAGCCCCGGAAGGGGCAATCAGCCCCAGCATTTT	TRBJ1-5	-	TRBV7-6	-
CASSDRGDEKLFF	TGTGCCAGCAGTGACAGGGGGGATGAAAAACTGTTTTTT	TRBJ1-4	-	TRBV12-3/TRBV12-4	TRBD1
CARKGEASQTQYF	TGTGCCAGAAAAGGGGAAGCTTCCCAGACCCAGTACTTC	TRBJ2-5	-	TRBV2	-
CASSTSGGLHTDTQYF	TGTGCCAGCAGTACTTCAGGGGGCCTACACACAGATACGCAGTATTTT	TRBJ2-3	-	TRBV28	TRBD1
CATDLGENTGELFF	TGTGCCACCGACCTAGGGGAAAACACCGGGGAGCTGTTTTTT	TRBJ2-2	-	TRBV10-3	-
CATQRAFTDTQYF	TGTGCCACCCAACGGGCGTTCACAGATACGCAGTATTTT	TRBJ2-3	-	TRBV19	-
CSARAVHPTTGYNEQFF	TGCAGTGCTAGAGCCGTACATCCTACTACGGGCTACAATGAGCAGTTCTTC	TRBJ2-1	-	TRBV20-1	-
CATSRDEGRGHNEQFF	TGTGCCACCAGCAGAGATGAGGGCCGCGGGCACAATGAGCAGTTCTTC	TRBJ2-1	-	TRBV15	-
CASGTPNEAFF	TGCGCCAGCGGGACGCCGAATGAAGCTTTCTTT	TRBJ1-1	-	TRBV5-1	-
CASSPRQGAFVDTQYF	TGTGCCAGCAGCCCGAGACAGGGGGCCTTCGTAGATACGCAGTATTTT	TRBJ2-3	-	TRBV7-9	TRBD1
CASSHRYTGELFF	TGCGCCAGCAGCCACAGATACACCGGGGAGCTGTTTTTT	TRBJ2-2	-	TRBV4-1	-
CASSLRQGGGNEQYF	TGTGCCAGCAGTCTACGACAGGGAGGAGGGAACGAGCAGTACTTC	TRBJ2-7	-	TRBV6-1	-
CASSPPGLGETQYF	TGTGCCAGCAGCCCACCCGGACTAGGGGAGACCCAGTACTTC	TRBJ2-5	-	TRBV9	TRBD2
CASISTKESNSPLHF	TGTGCCAGCATCTCTACAAAGGAATCCAATTCACCCCTCCACTTT	TRBJ1-6	-	TRBV6-2/TRBV6-3	-
CASSGELNQPQHF	TGTGCCAGCTCAGGAGAGCTGAATCAGCCCCAGCATTTT	TRBJ1-5	-	TRBV18	-
CATSRPGYEQYF	TGTGCCACCAGCAGACCCGGCTACGAGCAGTACTTC	TRBJ2-7	-	TRBV15	-
CASPSGHGSGNTIYF	TGTGCCAGTCCCTCGGGCCATGGCTCTGGAAACACCATATATTTT	TRBJ1-3	-	TRBV12-3/TRBV12-4	-
CASSQDRVNTEAFF	TGCGCCAGCAGCCAAGACAGGGTAAACACTGAAGCTTTCTTT	TRBJ1-1	-	TRBV4-1	-
CASSTPPYNEQFF	TGTGCCAGCAGCACCCCGCCCTACAATGAGCAGTTCTTC	TRBJ2-1	-	TRBV9	-
CASRSRDYHEQYF	TGTGCCAGCAGGAGCCGGGACTACCACGAGCAGTACTTC	TRBJ2-7	-	TRBV2	TRBD2
CASSARGAPGTRRDTQYF	TGTGCCAGCAGTGCCAGGGGGGCCCCCGGGACTCGTCGAGATACGCAGTATTTT	TRBJ2-3	-	TRBV25-1	-
CSVARDLGPALGEKLFF	TGCAGCGTTGCCCGGGATCTAGGACCTGCTTTGGGTGAAAAACTGTTTTTT	TRBJ1-4	-	TRBV29-1	-
CAWGKGANYGYTF	TGTGCCTGGGGGAAGGGAGCGAACTATGGCTACACCTTC	TRBJ1-2	-	TRBV30	-
CAWSPEGRNSPLHF	TGTGCCTGGAGTCCGGAGGGACGGAATTCACCCCTCCACTTT	TRBJ1-6	-	TRBV30	-